The entry below gives a single T cell receptor (beta chain) sequence along with its context. Only in-frame clones appear in the TCRdb table, and some are missing; sequencing was by immunoSEQ multiplex PCR. The table has 15,000 to 20,000 clones, roughly 73% seen once; the top ten hold roughly 20%. The sample belongs to a study of sequential checkpoint blockade in melanoma. Study-level information: Randomization was 1:1 between first-line nivolumab→ipilimumab and ipilimumab→nivolumab. Both treatment sequences were followed by maintenance nivolumab.

Regarding treatment: randomized to nivolumab then ipilimumab (arm A) or the reverse (arm B). PBMC sorting kept live CD3+CD8+ cells without CD19 or CD56. With 2 bases removed from V and 6 bases from J, the gap between germline ends came to 7 bases. Looked up from germline, CDR1 is MNHEY and CDR2 is SVGAGI. The CDR3 consists of 13 residues. This material consisted of CD8+ T cells sorted from blood (inferred from file names), taken from a patient given nivolumab and ipilimumab in sequence. The TCR sequence derives from a human donor with melanoma. The chain is built from TRBV6-5 and TRBJ2-2; a weak D match, TRBD2 (6 bases). The chain's CDR3 is CASSYGGAGELFF. The CDR3 DNA sequence: TGTGCCAGCAGTTACGGCGGGGCCGGGGAGCTGTTTTTT.